The 12 T cell receptor beta chains listed next were all sequenced from one sample in a study of cytomegalovirus exposure and HLA in healthy donors. The PCR had 60 Vbeta and 13 Jbeta primers. Sequencing was performed with immunoSEQ multiplex PCR; in TCRdb, only in-frame clones are kept and a portion is missing. The sample records more than 150,000 clones, over 80% being singletons. Sequenced material: PBMCs. These receptors all stem from a middle-aged man in good health and CMV-seropositive.

This rearrangement joins TRBV20-1 to TRBJ1-2; D unresolved. Germline loops: CDR1 DFQATT, CDR2 SNEGSKA (reference sequence). Deletions cut 3 bases from V and 7 bases from J, with 9 bases between. The CDR3 has 11 amino acids. CDR3 sequence: CSASINSGYTF. CDR3 nucleotides: TGCAGTGCTAGTATCAACAGTGGCTACACCTTC.

The chain has TRBV5-6 and TRBJ1-2; the D is unclear. V lost 1 base and J lost 4, with 11 bases in between. The CDR3 extends over 14 amino acids. Germline-derived CDR1 and CDR2 are SGHDT and YYEEEE. CDR3 sequence reads: CASSLSETPYGYTF. The CDR3 DNA sequence: TGTGCCAGCAGCTTGTCTGAGACTCCCTATGGCTACACCTTC.

V and J are TRBV5-6 and TRBJ2-1; 8 nucleotides line up with TRBD2. The CDR3 runs to 16 residues. V gave up 4 bases and J gave up 4 bases; unmatched junction bases: 10. CDR1 is SGHDT, CDR2 YYEEEE, per germline. The CDR3 nucleotides read TGTGCCAGCAGCCCCCAGAGCGGGGGCCTTTACAATGAGCAGTTCTTC. This encodes CASSPQSGGLYNEQFF.

The V gene is TRBV18, the J gene TRBJ1-2; maybe TRBD1 (6 bases). Germline V gene lookup returns CDR1 KGHSH and CDR2 LQKENI. Trimming pared 3 bases from V and 4 bases from J, leaving 15 bases between. CDR3 length equals 15 residues. Here the CDR3 DNA reads TGTGCCAGCTCACCTGGTGCCGGGGGGCTCTATGGCTACACCTTC. Translation gives CASSPGAGGLYGYTF. Variable domain in full (rest from reference TRBV18 and TRBJ1-2): NAGVMQNPRHLVRRRGQEARLRCSPMKGHSHVYWYRQLPEEGLKFMVYLQKENIIDESGMPKERFSAEFPKEGPSILRIQQVVRGDSAAYFCASSPGAGGLYGYTFGSGTRLTVV.

The chain is built from TRBV19 and TRBJ1-1; 7 nucleotides agree with TRBD1. CDR3 length: 14 residues. Trimming cost V 3 bases and J 8 bases; bases outside gene matches: 9. The germline V gene encodes CDR1 LNHDA and CDR2 SQIVND (reference sequence). The CDR3 reads CASSILTGAAEAFF. The CDR3 coding sequence is TGTGCCAGTAGTATTCTCACAGGGGCGGCCGAAGCTTTCTTT.

About this clone: Distinct nucleotide sequences in the sample also encode this CDR3. The chain joins TRBV7-2 to TRBJ2-7; the match to TRBD1 covers 10 bases. CDR1 is SGHTA and CDR2 is FQGNSA in the germline V gene. V dropped 5 bases and J dropped 2; count of bases not matched to a gene: 3. The CDR3 is made up of 14 amino acids. Here the CDR3 reads CASSRGQGAYEQYF. CDR3 coding DNA: TGTGCCAGCAGCCGAGGACAGGGGGCCTACGAGCAGTACTTC. The full variable domain, in which reference TRBV7-2 and TRBJ2-7 provide the parts outside the CDR3, is GAGVSQSPSNKVTEKGKDVELRCDPISGHTALYWYRQSLGQGLEFLIYFQGNSAPDKSGLPSDRFSAERTGGSVSTLTIQRTQQEDSAVYLCASSRGQGAYEQYFGPGTRLTVT.

This chain uses TRBV10-1 with TRBJ1-5; D call uncertain. Germline V gene sequence: CDR1 WNHNN, CDR2 SYGVQD (reference sequence). With 3 bases removed from V and 7 bases from J, the gap between germline ends came to 10 bases. The CDR3 is made up of 13 amino acids. The CDR3 bases are TGCGCCAGCAGTGACGGGCCGGGACAGCCCCAGCATTTT. Amino acid sequence: CASSDGPGQPQHF.

The rearrangement joins TRBV4-3 to TRBJ2-7; 7 nucleotides match TRBD1. The CDR3 length is 15 residues. CDR1 is LGHNA and CDR2 is YSLEER in the germline V gene. V was clipped by 0 bases and J by 2 bases; unmatched bases: 4. The CDR3 DNA follows: TGCGCCAGCAGCCAAGAATGGACAGGAGCCTACGAGCAGTACTTC. Its translation: CASSQEWTGAYEQYF.

The chain uses TRBV6-5 and TRBJ2-7, with 7 bases lining up with TRBD1. The germline V gene encodes CDR1 MNHEY and CDR2 SVGAGI. V lost 5 bases and J lost 3; bases outside the gene matches: 4. The CDR3 has 13 amino acids. In DNA form, the CDR3 reads TGTGCCAGCAGTCGGGACAGCGGCTACGAGCAGTACTTC. Translating it yields CASSRDSGYEQYF.

In its sample, this clone was seen once. The gene calls are TRBV5-6 and TRBJ1-1; D is possibly TRBD1 (6 bases). Germline CDR1 SGHDT, CDR2 YYEEEE. The CDR3 is 16 amino acids. The V end was cut by 0 bases, the J end by 4 bases, with 16 bases between. The CDR3 region is CASSLGGGSVRTEAFF. CDR3 DNA sequence: TGTGCCAGCAGCTTGGGGGGGGGCAGTGTTCGCACTGAAGCTTTCTTT.

The chain employs TRBV2 and TRBJ2-7; 9 nucleotides match TRBD2. Looked up from germline, CDR1 is SNHLY and CDR2 is FYNNEI. The CDR3 spans 15 residues. Trimming at V came to 3 bases and at J to 7 bases, leaving 10 bases not matched to a gene. CDR3 in amino acids: CASSETAGGPGEQYF. Here the CDR3 DNA reads TGTGCCAGCAGTGAGACAGCGGGGGGCCCGGGGGAGCAGTACTTC.

CDR3 sequence: CASLPAQNYGYTF. CDR3 nucleotide sequence: TGTGCCAGCTTACCGGCACAGAACTATGGCTACACCTTC. The chain joins TRBV7-2 to TRBJ1-2; D is uncertain. Germline V lookup: CDR1 SGHTA, CDR2 FQGNSA. Trimming pared 8 bases from V and 2 bases from J, leaving 12 bases between. The CDR3 covers 13 residues.